The next 5 T cell receptor beta chains were all read from a single sample in a study of somatic mutations in T cells in chronic GVHD. Profiling relied on immunoSEQ multiplex PCR, and the TCRdb table lists in-frame clones only, not all of them. Among around 13,000 clones listed, roughly 80% were seen once. The sample comprised Vbeta20-negative CD4+ T cells from blood. The receptors shown here come from a male patient in his fifties or sixties with chronic graft-versus-host disease. Some T cells may possibly be graft donor cells.

Comment on this clone: In the same sample, other DNA sequences code for this CDR3. This chain uses TRBV6-5 with TRBJ2-5, with D possibly matching TRBD1 (5 bases). CDR3 length: 11 amino acids. V shed 8 bases and J shed 4 bases, with 8 bases lying between them. Germline V CDR1 and CDR2: MNHEY, SVGAGI. This chain's CDR3 is CASRTRETQYF. In DNA form, the CDR3 reads TGTGCCAGCCGGACAAGAGAGACCCAGTACTTC.

The J gene is TRBJ2-5, the V gene TRBV5-6; 8 bases are shared with TRBD1. The V gene's germline CDR1 is SGHDT and CDR2 YYEEEE. The CDR3 consists of 14 residues. J lost 4 bases, V lost 1 base, and 3 bases had no gene match. CDR3: CASSLPGTGETQYF. The CDR3 nucleotides read TGTGCCAGCAGCTTGCCTGGGACAGGAGAGACCCAGTACTTC.

This chain connects TRBV15 to TRBJ2-1; maybe TRBD2 (7 bases). CDR3 length: 16 amino acids. Germline V CDR1 and CDR2: LNHNV, YYDKDF (reference sequence). The V gene lost 1 base and the J gene lost 7 bases, with 17 bases spanning the gap. Here the CDR3 reads CATSRAAGARGNEQFF. The DNA for the CDR3 is TGTGCCACCAGCAGAGCGGCGGGGGCAAGGGGGAATGAGCAGTTCTTC.

This chain joins TRBV5-4 and TRBJ1-2; no reliable D call. The CDR3 has 14 amino acids. Trimming took 3 bases from V and 6 from J, leaving 15 bases between them. In germline, CDR1 is SGHNT, CDR2 YYREEE (reference sequence). CDR3 in amino acids: CASSSGGGKNGYTF. The CDR3 bases are TGTGCCAGCAGCTCTGGTGGAGGGAAGAATGGCTACACCTTC.

V is TRBV27 and J is TRBJ2-7; maybe TRBD2 (6 bases). This CDR3 has 18 amino acids. Between the trimmed V and J ends, which lost 5 bases and 0 bases, there was a span of 23 bases. Germline V gene data show CDR1 as MNHEY and CDR2 as SMNVEV (reference sequence). The CDR3 nucleotides read TGTGCCAGCAGTCCCATGAGGGAGGTTGATAGGAGCTCCTACGAGCAGTACTTC. Translation gives CASSPMREVDRSSYEQYF.